This T cell receptor (beta chain) was identified in a study of PD-L1 blockade in urothelial cancer. Overall study: Bladder-origin urothelial cancer in males described about 85% of the roughly 29 patients. Before enrollment, 0 to 3 chemotherapy regimens had been given to patients.

Stated time point: peripheral blood 6 weeks after treatment start. Germline lookup yields CDR1 SGHKS and CDR2 YYEKEE (reference sequence). Trimming at V came to 4 bases and at J to 3 bases, leaving 5 bases not matched to a gene. CDR3 length equals 14 residues. This table comes from immunoSEQ multiplex PCR, and its TCRdb copy is limited to in-frame clones, with some not included. Of around 53,000 clones in the sample, over 75% were seen once. The receptor was derived from a man aged 50 to 59 with urothelial cancer. The gene calls are TRBV5-5 and TRBJ2-5, with 8 bases identical to TRBD1. The specimen comprised PBMCs, sampled around atezolizumab (anti-PD-L1) treatment. CDR3 region: CASSAPGGKETQYF. Written as DNA, the CDR3 is TGTGCCAGCAGCGCCCCAGGGGGCAAAGAGACCCAGTACTTC.